The 4 T cell receptor beta chains in this list originate from one sample, sequenced in a study of regulatory T cells in long-lasting Graves disease. The time point here: newly diagnosed GD, antithyroid drugs for less than 3 months. PBMC-derived RNA was used for the TCR library. In building TCR beta libraries, iRepertoire HTBI primers were used together with Arm-PCR of CDR3 regions. Each CDR3 protein is one row after TCRdb ran MiXCR on the multiplex PCR reads. The sample shows 510,000 or so distinct CDR3 sequences, approximately 12% of them seen only once. Another study also made use of these data, one on T cells in Graves' hyperthyroidism and ophthalmopathy.

The input for sequencing was peripheral blood mononuclear cells (PBMCs), taken at new diagnosis, from a patient treated with antithyroid drugs. The receptors come from a woman aged 25 to 45 with Graves disease.

This clonotype was counted many times. J is TRBJ2-5 and V is TRBV9; 11 nucleotides line up with TRBD1. Unmatched junction bases numbered 5, after V lost 0 bases and J lost 4 bases. The CDR3 totals 16 residues. Germline V gives CDR1 SGDLS, CDR2 YYNGEE. In DNA form, the CDR3 reads TGTGCCAGCAGCGTAGGGCACGGGACAGGGGGAGAGACCCAGTACTTC. Translation gives CASSVGHGTGGETQYF.

This clonotype was seen many times. The V call is TRBV3-1, the J call TRBJ2-3, with TRBD1 as a possible D gene (5 bases). Germline V CDR1 and CDR2: LGHDT, YNNKEL (reference sequence). V lost 0 bases to trimming and J lost 7 bases, with 11 bases between them. The CDR3 has 14 residues. CDR3 in DNA: TGTGCCAGCAGCCAAGATCGCAGGGCAAATACGCAGTATTTT. This sequence encodes CASSQDRRANTQYF.

Ten or more counts support this clonotype. The chain employs TRBV7-2 and TRBJ2-5; the D gene is possibly TRBD1 (6 bases). Germline values: CDR1 SGHTA, CDR2 FQGNSA. The CDR3 has 14 amino acids. The germline V and J ends were trimmed by 5 bases and 7 bases, with 17 bases remaining between them. This CDR3 is CASSRDTPLTTQYF. The DNA of the CDR3 is TGTGCCAGCAGCCGGGACACTCCTTTGACGACCCAGTACTTC.

The sample holds many counts of this clonotype. This chain links TRBV7-9 with TRBJ2-1, with 8 bases that match TRBD1. Germline V gives CDR1 SEHNR, CDR2 FQNEAQ (reference sequence). J lost 3 bases, V lost 5 bases, and 18 bases had no gene match. The CDR3 is 19 residues long. The CDR3 here is CASSPIGQGAFALYNEQFF. CDR3 in DNA: TGTGCCAGCAGCCCCATCGGGCAGGGGGCTTTCGCACTCTACAATGAGCAGTTCTTC.